This paragraph covers one T cell receptor beta chain sequence. Antigen: not known. This entry comes from a study of cytomegalovirus exposure and HLA in healthy donors. Points from the study as a whole: The study carried out a later analysis of TCR beta sequences. It associated some 17,000 of them with specific HLA alleles at a false discovery rate of 0.05. Later on, analysis showed that most CMV-associated TCR beta chains appeared to be HLA-restricted. In a later analysis, HLA-C alleles had the fewest associated TCRs, DRB1 alleles the most. Relative to equally common others, HLA-associated TCR beta chains showed greater clonal expansion in a later analysis.

The CDR3 totals 16 residues. Germline V gene sequence: CDR1 SGHTA, CDR2 FQGNSA. V was cut by 0 bases and J by 5 bases, with 16 bases left in between. PCR used 60 Vbeta primers and 13 Jbeta primers. Clones were sequenced by immunoSEQ multiplex PCR, and TCRdb holds only the in-frame ones, with some missing. This table holds approximately 160,000 clones, over 70% found once. The V call is TRBV7-2, the J call TRBJ2-5; weak D call: TRBD1 (7 bases). The TCR sequence derives from a woman aged 40 to 50 in good health and CMV-seropositive. Sequencing was performed on PBMCs. The CDR3 coding sequence is TGTGCCAGCAGCTTAGCCGCACCAGGGGGGACGGAGACCCAGTACTTC. Protein sequence: CASSLAAPGGTETQYF.